Shown below are 10 T cell receptor beta chains from a single sample sequenced in a study of T cells in Graves' hyperthyroidism and ophthalmopathy. Template material for amplifying TCR beta CDR3 regions consisted of RNA transcripts. Primed by the HTBI set, a first-round RT-PCR was run on the TCR CDR3. TCRdb itself ran the multiplex PCR reads through MiXCR, one entry per CDR3 protein. The sample lists 200,000 to 250,000 distinct CDR3 sequences, around 16% occurring once. Material: blood. The source is a woman in her forties or fifties with Graves' hyperthyroidism.

This clonotype was seen ten or more times. The V and J genes are TRBV27 and TRBJ1-1, with D tentatively TRBD1 (5 bases). Deletions cut 4 bases from V and 0 bases from J, with 9 bases between. The CDR3 extends over 14 amino acids. Germline V gene lookup returns CDR1 MNHEY and CDR2 SMNVEV (reference sequence). The CDR3 spells CASSSGLVNTEAFF. In nucleotides, the CDR3 is TGTGCCAGCAGTTCAGGGTTAGTGAACACTGAAGCTTTCTTT.

This clonotype was recorded a few times. This chain joins TRBV19 and TRBJ2-3; unclear D gene. The CDR3 is made up of 11 amino acids. Germline lookup yields CDR1 LNHDA and CDR2 SQIVND (reference sequence). V dropped 3 bases and J dropped 6 bases, with 4 bases sitting between them. In DNA, the CDR3 is TGTGCCAGTAGTATCAAGGATACGCAGTATTTT. This gives the protein CASSIKDTQYF. Supplemented by reference TRBV19 and TRBJ2-3, the full variable domain reads DGGITQSPKYLFRKEGQNVTLSCEQNLNHDAMYWYRQDPGQGLRLIYYSQIVNDFQKGDIAEGYSVSREKKESFPLTVTSAQKNPTAFYLCASSIKDTQYFGPGTRLTVL.

This clonotype was seen repeatedly, ten times or more. V is TRBV28 and J is TRBJ1-2; D ambiguous. Germline assignment: CDR1 MDHEN and CDR2 SYDVKM. This CDR3 spans 11 amino acids. V dropped 4 bases and J dropped 5 bases, with 5 bases sitting between them. The CDR3 loop is CASSYVYGYTF. CDR3 DNA sequence: TGTGCCAGCAGTTACGTTTATGGCTACACCTTC.

This clonotype was seen repeatedly, ten times or more. V usage is TRBV5-1 and J usage is TRBJ2-7; D ambiguous. Trimming removed 0 bases from V and 3 bases from J, with 22 bases in between. The CDR3 is 18 residues long. Germline CDR1 and CDR2: SGHRS and YFSETQ. DNA for the CDR3: TGCGCCAGCAGCTTGGATGTCAGATTAGTTCCCCCGATCTACGAGCAGTACTTC. Encoded protein: CASSLDVRLVPPIYEQYF.

This clonotype was picked up many times. The CDR3 reads CASGLRGNYGYTF. Here the CDR3 DNA reads TGTGCCAGCGGGTTAAGGGGGAACTATGGCTACACCTTC. The chain carries TRBV27 and TRBJ1-2, with D perhaps TRBD1 (6 bases). This CDR3 spans 13 amino acids. Germline values: CDR1 MNHEY, CDR2 SMNVEV (reference sequence). V was shortened by 8 bases and J by 2 bases, with 12 bases between the two germline ends.

This clonotype has only a few counts. The chain recombines TRBV7-3 with TRBJ1-6, with a tentative D call TRBD1 (6 bases). This CDR3 is 13 amino acids long. V was shortened by 3 bases and J by 9 bases, with 9 bases between the two germline ends. Looked up from germline, CDR1 is SGHTA and CDR2 is FQGTGA. The CDR3 reads CASSLTGFSPLHF. CDR3 coding DNA: TGTGCCAGCAGCTTGACAGGTTTTTCACCCCTCCACTTT.

The V and J genes are TRBV5-1 and TRBJ1-1; TRBD1 agrees at 7 bases. CDR1 is SGHRS, CDR2 YFSETQ, per germline. The CDR3 has 14 amino acids. Trimming removed 3 bases from V and 3 bases from J; junction bases left unmatched: 5. CDR3 protein: CASSYRGGDTEAFF. As DNA, the CDR3 is TGCGCCAGCAGCTACAGGGGAGGAGACACTGAAGCTTTCTTT.

In this sample, this clonotype turned up many times. J is TRBJ1-4 and V is TRBV24-1; a possible D gene is TRBD1 (6 bases). Germline CDR1 reads KGHDR; CDR2 reads SFDVKD. Trimming took off 3 bases at V and 5 bases at J, with 15 bases between the two ends. The CDR3 sequence is 16 residues long. This CDR3 is CATSDSKPGHNEKLFF. In nucleotides, the CDR3 is TGTGCCACCAGTGATAGCAAACCGGGACACAATGAAAAACTGTTTTTT.

V and J are TRBV20-1 and TRBJ2-1, with 7 nucleotides matching TRBD2. This CDR3 region has 15 residues. Trimming at V came to 5 bases and at J to 3 bases, leaving 10 bases not matched to a gene. CDR1 is DFQATT, CDR2 SNEGSKA, per germline (reference sequence). As DNA, the CDR3 is TGCAGTGCTCTTAAAGGGTGGGAGGGCTACAATGAGCAGTTCTTC. Translation gives CSALKGWEGYNEQFF.

This clonotype has a count of ten or more. The genes are TRBV2 and TRBJ1-6; D might be TRBD1 (6 bases). Germline V gene sequence: CDR1 SNHLY, CDR2 FYNNEI. Trimming stripped 4 bases from V and 1 base from J, with 8 bases between. This CDR3 is built from 15 residues. This CDR3 reads CASSAGESYNSPLHF. The CDR3 bases are TGTGCCAGCAGTGCAGGGGAATCCTATAATTCACCCCTCCACTTT.